The present T cell receptor (beta chain) was sequenced within a study of blood T cell repertoires in COVID-19. Across the whole study: Material from acute and convalescent COVID-19 was sourced from the United States, Italy and Spain. The analysed material was cDNA or gDNA that came from T cells, B-cell-depleted T cells, or PBMCs.

Study processing details: Reference gene primer amplification yielded estimated nucleated cell counts. Generated by immunoSEQ multiplex PCR, the TCRdb table keeps only in-frame clones and is missing some. D and trimming were read from the DNA, whereas the V and J calls and clone size are those reported in that table. This table has approximately 220,000 clones, around 84% appearing once. CDR3 size: 15 residues. Germline V gene data show CDR1 as MGHRA and CDR2 as YSYEKL. V gave up 7 bases and J gave up 6 bases; unmatched junction bases: 7. The rearrangement joins TRBV4-1 to TRBJ2-4, with 12 bases aligning to TRBD2. Sequenced material: peripheral blood. This clonotype was obtained from a man aged 45 to 65 with acute or convalescent COVID-19. The DNA of the CDR3 is TGCGCCAGCATGCCAAGGACTAGCGGGGCAAACATTCAGTACTTC. Encoded protein: CASMPRTSGANIQYF.